Shown below are 5 T cell receptor beta chains from a single sample sequenced in a study of CD8+ T cells in alopecia areata. Investigators isolated RNA and reverse transcribed it into cDNA to act as the sequencing template. Sequencing used immunoSEQ multiplex PCR; TCRdb keeps in-frame clones, though not all of them. Of 150,000 or so clones in the sample, approximately 87% were seen once. Sequenced here: CD8+ T cells sorted from blood, sampled at week 0. These receptors were taken from a human donor with alopecia areata.

This clone was seen more than once but under ten times. Here the CDR3 reads CAWSATGYYGYTF. The CDR3, as DNA: TGTGCCTGGAGTGCGACAGGATACTATGGCTACACCTTC. V is TRBV30 and J is TRBJ1-2; weak D call: TRBD1 (6 bases). The CDR3 extends over 13 amino acids. Germline loops: CDR1 GTSNPN, CDR2 SVGIG (reference sequence). V lost 1 base and J lost 3, with 9 bases in between.

The chain links TRBV7-9 to TRBJ2-5; D might be TRBD2 (5 bases). CDR1 SEHNR and CDR2 FQNEAQ come from the germline V gene (reference sequence). CDR3 length equals 13 residues. The V end was cut by 5 bases, the J end by 5 bases, with 12 bases between. CDR3 loop: CASSPPSGETQYF. CDR3 sequence (DNA): TGTGCCAGCAGCCCACCGTCGGGGGAGACCCAGTACTTC. The entire variable domain, with the rest obtained from reference TRBV7-9 and TRBJ2-5, is as follows: DTGVSQNPRHKITKRGQNVTFRCDPISEHNRLYWYRQTLGQGPEFLTYFQNEAQLEKSRLLSDRFSAERPKGSFSTLEIQRTEQGDSAMYLCASSPPSGETQYFGPGTRLLVL.

The chain links TRBV11-2 to TRBJ2-3; a weak D match, TRBD2 (6 bases). The CDR3 has 15 amino acids. V was shortened by 1 base and J by 5 bases, with 13 bases between the two germline ends. The germline CDR1 and CDR2 sequences are SGHAT and FQNNGV. The CDR3 loop reads CASSLVGSLGDTQYF. Written as DNA, the CDR3 is TGTGCCAGCAGCTTAGTCGGGAGTCTCGGAGATACGCAGTATTTT.

The chain employs TRBV6-6 and TRBJ1-1; D unclear. V was clipped by 10 bases and J by 0 bases, with 12 bases between them. This CDR3 comprises 13 residues. The germline CDR1 and CDR2 sequences are MNHNY and SVGAGI (reference sequence). The DNA of the CDR3 is TGTGCCACCTCAGCGGGGTTGAACACTGAAGCTTTCTTT. Encoded protein: CATSAGLNTEAFF.

The chain joins TRBV6-6 to TRBJ2-1; 8 nucleotides align to TRBD1. Germline CDR1 is MNHNY and CDR2 is SVGAGI (reference sequence). The J segment lost 4 bases and the V segment lost 6 bases, leaving 8 bases of the junction unmatched. The CDR3 loop spans 15 amino acids. This CDR3 is CASSPPGQAYNEQFF. Here the CDR3 DNA reads TGTGCCAGCAGCCCACCGGGACAGGCTTACAATGAGCAGTTCTTC.